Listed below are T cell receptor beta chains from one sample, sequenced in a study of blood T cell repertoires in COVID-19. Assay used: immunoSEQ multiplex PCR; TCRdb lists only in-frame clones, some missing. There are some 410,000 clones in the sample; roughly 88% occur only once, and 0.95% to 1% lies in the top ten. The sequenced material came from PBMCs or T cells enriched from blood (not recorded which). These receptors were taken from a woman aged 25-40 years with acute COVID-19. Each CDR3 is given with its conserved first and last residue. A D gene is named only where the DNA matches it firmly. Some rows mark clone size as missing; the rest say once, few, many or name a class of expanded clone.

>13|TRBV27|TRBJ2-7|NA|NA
CASSWAGEYEQYF
TGTGCCAGCAGTTGGGCAGGTGAATACGAGCAGTACTTC
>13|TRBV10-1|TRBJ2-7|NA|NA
CASSETYSGKQYF
TGCGCCAGCAGTGAGACCTACAGCGGCAAGCAGTACTTC
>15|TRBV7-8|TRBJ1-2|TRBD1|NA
CASSARGTGDYGYTF
TGTGCCAGCAGCGCAAGGGGGACAGGGGACTATGGCTACACCTTC
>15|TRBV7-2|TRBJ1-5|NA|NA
CASSLSGASNQPQHF
TGTGCCAGCAGCTTATCTGGGGCCTCCAATCAGCCCCAGCATTTT
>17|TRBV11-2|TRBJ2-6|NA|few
CASSLGHRSLGANVLTF
TGTGCCAGCAGCTTAGGGCACCGCTCCCTCGGGGCCAACGTCCTGACTTTC
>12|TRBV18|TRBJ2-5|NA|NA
CASSPSEETQYF
TGTGCCAGCTCGCCCTCGGAAGAGACCCAGTACTTC
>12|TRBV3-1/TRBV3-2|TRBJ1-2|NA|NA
CASSPGRYGYTF
TGTGCCAGCAGCCCAGGGCGGTATGGCTACACCTTC
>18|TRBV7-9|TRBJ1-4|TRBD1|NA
CASSLDSTGPIGFEKLFF
TGTGCCAGCAGCTTAGATTCGACAGGGCCAATCGGGTTTGAAAAACTGTTTTTT
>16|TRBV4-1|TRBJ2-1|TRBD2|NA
CASSQRSGGSGHEQFF
TGCGCCAGCAGCCAAAGATCGGGGGGTTCTGGGCATGAGCAGTTCTTC
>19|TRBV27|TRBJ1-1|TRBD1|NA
CASSFLQGTGWVANTEAFF
TGTGCCAGCAGTTTCCTCCAAGGGACAGGGTGGGTCGCGAACACTGAAGCTTTCTTT
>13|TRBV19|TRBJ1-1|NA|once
CASRLQLNTEAFF
TGTGCCAGTAGATTACAGCTTAACACTGAAGCTTTCTTT
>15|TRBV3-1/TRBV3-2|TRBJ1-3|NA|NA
CASSDPGVTGNTIYF
TGTGCCAGCAGCGACCCAGGGGTTACTGGAAACACCATATATTTT
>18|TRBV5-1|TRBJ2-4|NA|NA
CASSLDRVRSPRENIQYF
TGCGCCAGCAGCTTGGATCGGGTTCGGTCACCCCGTGAAAACATTCAGTACTTC
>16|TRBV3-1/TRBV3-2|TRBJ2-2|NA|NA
CASSQAAGLNTGELFF
TGTGCCAGCAGCCAAGCGGCGGGGTTGAACACCGGGGAGCTGTTTTTT
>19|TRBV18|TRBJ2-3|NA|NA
CASSPRPMTSTYDTDTQYF
TGTGCCAGCTCACCCAGGCCAATGACATCAACTTACGACACAGATACGCAGTATTTT
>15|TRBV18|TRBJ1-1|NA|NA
CASSPLGGGGTEAFF
TGTGCCAGCTCACCCCTGGGGGGGGGAGGTACTGAAGCTTTCTTT
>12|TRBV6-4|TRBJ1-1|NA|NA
CASSDGGLRAFF
TGTGCCAGCAGTGACGGAGGTCTGAGAGCTTTCTTT
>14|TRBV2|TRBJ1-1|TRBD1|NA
CASSDRQGIGEAFF
TGTGCCAGCAGTGACCGACAGGGGATCGGTGAAGCTTTCTTT
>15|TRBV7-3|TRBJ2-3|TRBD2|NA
CASSESGGATDTQYF
TGTGCCAGCAGCGAAAGCGGGGGGGCCACAGATACGCAGTATTTT
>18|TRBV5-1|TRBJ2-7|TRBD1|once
CASSLGGYGDRHAYEQYF
TGCGCCAGCAGCTTGGGAGGGTACGGGGACAGACATGCCTACGAGCAGTACTTC
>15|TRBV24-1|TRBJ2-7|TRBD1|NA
CATRARGRSSYEQYF
TGTGCCACCAGGGCGAGGGGGCGAAGCTCCTACGAGCAGTACTTC
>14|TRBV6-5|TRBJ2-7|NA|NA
CASSYSPAAYEQYF
TGTGCCAGCAGTTACAGTCCGGCGGCCTACGAGCAGTACTTC
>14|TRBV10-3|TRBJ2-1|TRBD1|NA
CATKDGQGVARQFF
TGTGCCACGAAGGACGGACAGGGGGTAGCCAGGCAGTTCTTC
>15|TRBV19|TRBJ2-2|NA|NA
CASRVRGGATGELFF
TGTGCCAGTAGGGTGAGGGGGGGCGCCACCGGGGAGCTGTTTTTT
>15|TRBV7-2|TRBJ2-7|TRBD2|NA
CASSLSGGSDYEQYF
TGTGCCAGCAGCTTAAGCGGGGGGAGTGACTACGAGCAGTACTTC
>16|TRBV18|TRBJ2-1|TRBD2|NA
CASSPGLAGGTYEQFF
TGTGCCAGCTCACCAGGACTAGCGGGGGGGACGTATGAGCAGTTCTTC
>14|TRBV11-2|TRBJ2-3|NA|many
CASSSQGTTDTQYF
TGTGCCAGCAGCTCACAGGGAACCACAGATACGCAGTATTTT
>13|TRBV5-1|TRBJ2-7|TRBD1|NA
CASGTGPRYEQYF
TGCGCCAGCGGGACAGGGCCCCGCTACGAGCAGTACTTC
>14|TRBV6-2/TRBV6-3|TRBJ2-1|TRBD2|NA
CASSRLAGGSEQFF
TGTGCCAGCAGTCGGCTAGCGGGGGGCTCCGAGCAGTTCTTC
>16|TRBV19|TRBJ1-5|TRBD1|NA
CASRKVPRDRGQPQHF
TGTGCCAGTCGGAAAGTGCCCCGGGACAGGGGTCAGCCCCAGCATTTT
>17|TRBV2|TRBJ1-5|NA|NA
CASSDLLRKQSNQPQHF
TGTGCCAGCAGTGATTTGCTCCGGAAACAGAGCAATCAGCCCCAGCATTTT
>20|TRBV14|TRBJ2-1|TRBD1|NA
CASSPFAGTGYPSSYNEQFF
TGTGCCAGCAGCCCGTTCGCCGGGACAGGGTACCCAAGCTCCTACAATGAGCAGTTCTTC
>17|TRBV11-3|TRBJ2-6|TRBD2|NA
CASSSGRIGSGANVLTF
TGTGCCAGCTCGAGCGGGAGGATTGGCTCTGGGGCCAACGTCCTGACTTTC
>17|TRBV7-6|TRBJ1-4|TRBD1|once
CASSLEPHRGPVEKLFF
TGTGCCAGCAGCTTAGAACCCCACAGGGGGCCCGTCGAAAAACTGTTTTTT
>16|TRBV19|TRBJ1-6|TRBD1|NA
CASSPDRSSYNSPLHF
TGTGCCAGTAGCCCGGACAGGAGCTCCTATAATTCACCCCTCCACTTT
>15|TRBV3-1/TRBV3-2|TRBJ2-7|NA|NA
CASSSLAARPYEQYF
TGTGCCAGCAGCTCTTTGGCAGCCAGGCCCTACGAGCAGTACTTC
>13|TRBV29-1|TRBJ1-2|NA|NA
CSVPTGYNYGYTF
TGCAGCGTTCCTACAGGATATAACTATGGCTACACCTTC
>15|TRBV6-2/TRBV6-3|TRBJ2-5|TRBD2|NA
CASSYRLAGQETQYF
TGTGCCAGCAGTTACCGGCTAGCGGGGCAAGAGACCCAGTACTTC
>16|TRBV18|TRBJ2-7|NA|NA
CASSPPSGLASYEQYF
TGTGCCAGCTCACCACCTAGCGGTTTGGCCTCCTACGAGCAGTACTTC
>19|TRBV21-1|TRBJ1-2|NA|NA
CASSEPSPGRGRSSCGYTF
TGTGCCAGCAGCGAACCTTCTCCGGGGAGGGGCAGGTCTTCTTGCGGCTACACCTTC
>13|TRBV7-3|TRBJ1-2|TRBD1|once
CASSLDRDSGYTF
TGTGCCAGCAGCCTGGACAGGGATTCTGGCTACACCTTC
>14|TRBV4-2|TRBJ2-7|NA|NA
CASSQAPGDYEQYF
TGTGCCAGCAGCCAAGCCCCAGGTGACTACGAGCAGTACTTC
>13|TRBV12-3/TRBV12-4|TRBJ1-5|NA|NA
CASSPGDWGPQHF
TGTGCCAGCAGTCCAGGGGATTGGGGGCCCCAGCATTTT
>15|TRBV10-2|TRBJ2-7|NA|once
CASSVWDGQNGEEYF
TGCGCCAGCAGTGTCTGGGATGGACAAAATGGGGAGGAGTACTTC
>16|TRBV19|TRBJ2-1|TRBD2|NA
CASSIGGGALTNEQFF
TGTGCCAGTAGTATAGGCGGGGGGGCTTTGACCAATGAGCAGTTCTTC
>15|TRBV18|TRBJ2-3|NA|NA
CASSPSTFRTDTQYF
TGTGCCAGCTCACCATCGACTTTCCGTACAGATACGCAGTATTTT
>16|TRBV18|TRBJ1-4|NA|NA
CASSPPGSGVGEKLFF
TGTGCCAGCTCACCACCCGGGTCCGGGGTTGGAGAAAAACTGTTTTTT
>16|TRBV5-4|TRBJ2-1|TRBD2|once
CASSLRLAGDMNEQFF
TGTGCCAGCAGCCTAAGACTAGCGGGGGATATGAATGAGCAGTTCTTC
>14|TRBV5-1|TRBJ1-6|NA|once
CASSKDRSNSPLHF
TGCGCCAGCAGCAAAGACAGGAGTAATTCACCCCTCCACTTT
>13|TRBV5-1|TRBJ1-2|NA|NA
CASSSNPNYGYTF
TGCGCCAGCAGCTCCAATCCTAACTATGGCTACACCTTC
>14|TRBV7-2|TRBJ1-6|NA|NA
CASSLVLPNSPLHF
TGTGCCAGCAGCTTAGTACTGCCTAATTCACCCCTCCACTTT
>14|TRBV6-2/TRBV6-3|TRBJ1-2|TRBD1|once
CASSYAGTGYGYTF
TGTGCCAGCAGTTACGCTGGGACAGGGTATGGCTACACCTTC
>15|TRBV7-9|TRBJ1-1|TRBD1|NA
CASSPAGIRGTEAFF
TGTGCCAGCAGCCCCGCGGGGATCAGGGGGACTGAAGCTTTCTTT